This T cell receptor beta chain originates from a study of T cell responses to AZD1222 COVID-19 vaccine. General study findings and limits: Baseline seropositivity occurred in only six AZD1222 recipients.

Trimming at V came to 5 bases and at J to 5 bases, leaving 4 bases not matched to a gene. This CDR3 comprises 14 residues. Germline V lookup: CDR1 SGHAT, CDR2 FQDESV (reference sequence). In the case of this clone: The antigen remains unidentified.

Repertoires were generated with immunoSEQ multiplex PCR, while TCRdb's copy carries only in-frame clones and drops some. The sample has approximately 150,000 clones, more than 90% seen once; the top ten hold about 2.5%. This rearrangement joins TRBV11-1 to TRBJ1-1, with TRBD1 matching 11 bases. Sample: peripheral blood, taken on day 0 of AZD1222 vaccination. The sequence was obtained from an adult in good health. The CDR3, as DNA: TGTGCCAGCAGCCCCCGGGACAGGGGGACTGAAGCTTTCTTT. It specifies CASSPRDRGTEAFF.